This TCR beta chain is drawn from a study of T cells in Graves' hyperthyroidism and ophthalmopathy. The wider study: The authors collected peripheral blood at initial diagnosis, before any treatment.

What was amplified from RNA transcripts were TCR beta CDR3 regions. The TCR CDR3 was amplified in a first-round RT-PCR using the HTBI primer set. One entry per CDR3 protein results from TCRdb running MiXCR on the multiplex PCR reads. Here the sample spans fewer than 600,000 distinct CDR3 sequences, roughly an eighth being singletons. There are a few counts of this clonotype. Among the patients, aged 18 to 65, hyperthyroidism was newly diagnosed and had lasted under 2 months. Researchers barred patients who had uncontrolled infection, other autoimmune disease, pregnancy or lactation. Germline V gene data show CDR1 as SEHNR and CDR2 as FQNEAQ (reference sequence). The V gene lost 5 bases and the J gene lost 7 bases, with 11 bases spanning the gap. The CDR3 runs 13 residues.

The sample was blood. The rearrangement joins TRBV7-9 to TRBJ1-4, with D unclear. The TCR was taken from a woman under 30 with Graves' hyperthyroidism. The CDR3: CASSLRASEKLFF. DNA of the CDR3: TGTGCCAGCAGCCTCCGGGCCTCTGAAAAACTGTTTTTT.